This T cell receptor (beta chain) was identified in a study of molecular identifiers for immune sequencing clone quantification. This clonotype was seen many times. The antigen is unknown. CDR3 length: 15 residues. V was trimmed by 0 bases and J by 0 bases, leaving 7 bases between them. Sorting was used to obtain naive CD8 T cells (CD8+CD4-CCR7+CD45RA+). Study findings and constraints: Underestimated sizes of highly expanded clones could result from identical TCR molecules that share a barcode. Clonotypes topping 20 RNA copies carried over 98% of effector molecules but under 1% of naive ones.

Library preparation followed earlier protocols using designated TCR primers. TCRdb re-called the PCR reads with MiXCR, one entry per CDR3 protein. Of approximately 500,000 distinct CDR3 sequences in the sample, around 23% were seen once. The chain is built from TRBV23-1 and TRBJ2-3, with D hard to call. TRBV23-1 is marked as an open reading frame, function uncertain. Sequencing used naive CD8+ T cells from blood, with Jurkat cell RNA spiked in. Subset given: FACS-sorted CD8+CD4-CCR7+CD45RA+ naive T cells. This receptor was identified in a human donor in good health. Some libraries in this study had Jurkat cell RNA spiked in. The CDR3 DNA reads as TGCGCCAGCAGTCAATCTGGGGTCAGCACAGATACGCAGTATTTT. It encodes CASSQSGVSTDTQYF.